The entry below gives a single T cell receptor beta chain sequence along with its context. Its cognate antigen is unknown. The data are from a study of shared clonotypes between healthy human individuals. Study-wide results and caveats: Non-shared clonotypes had lower generation probabilities than clonotypes shared by all four sorted-subset donors.

Here immunoSEQ multiplex PCR was the method, and the copy in TCRdb shows in-frame clones only, minus some. The table lists approximately 2,000,000 clones, 85% to 95% of them singletons. V was shortened by 2 bases and J by 0 bases, with 8 bases between the two germline ends. The CDR3 runs 15 residues. CDR1 and CDR2 from the germline V gene are SGHVS and FNYEAQ. CD45RO-negative cells were positively selected for CCR7, leaving out terminally differentiated effector memory CD45RA+ cells. Sequencing was performed on naive CD8+ T cells from PBMCs. This receptor was obtained from a man aged 18 to 30 in good health. Some clones in this sample may be carry-over from other donors' samples. The rearrangement joins TRBV7-6 to TRBJ1-5; no definite D call. The CDR3 loop is CASSLSLGSNQPQHF. The CDR3 DNA reads as TGTGCCAGCAGCTTATCTCTGGGTAGCAATCAGCCCCAGCATTTT.